This T cell receptor beta chain was recovered during a study of blood T cell repertoires in COVID-19. At the level of the study: Italy, Spain and the United States were the sources of the convalescent and acute COVID-19 samples. Sources were T cells, B-cell-depleted T cells, or PBMCs; the material itself was cDNA or gDNA.

In the source study's methods: Amplifying reference gene primers gave estimates of nucleated cell counts. Sequencing was performed with immunoSEQ multiplex PCR; in TCRdb, only in-frame clones are kept and a portion is missing. V, J and clone size are taken as reported in that table, and D and trimming were inferred from the DNA itself. This sample has 150,000 or so clones; 70% to 85% occur once, and the top ten carry 22%. Germline CDR1 MNHEY, CDR2 SMNVEV (reference sequence). The CDR3 spans 17 residues. With 5 bases removed from V and 4 bases from J, the gap between germline ends came to 21 bases. The chain has TRBV27 and TRBJ2-1, with D possibly TRBD1 on 6 matching bases. The sequence was obtained from a woman of 80 years or more with acute or convalescent COVID-19. The specimen sequenced was peripheral blood. CDR3 loop: CASSLIATGIRYNEQFF. CDR3 coding DNA: TGTGCCAGCAGTCTAATAGCTACAGGGATCCGATACAATGAGCAGTTCTTC.